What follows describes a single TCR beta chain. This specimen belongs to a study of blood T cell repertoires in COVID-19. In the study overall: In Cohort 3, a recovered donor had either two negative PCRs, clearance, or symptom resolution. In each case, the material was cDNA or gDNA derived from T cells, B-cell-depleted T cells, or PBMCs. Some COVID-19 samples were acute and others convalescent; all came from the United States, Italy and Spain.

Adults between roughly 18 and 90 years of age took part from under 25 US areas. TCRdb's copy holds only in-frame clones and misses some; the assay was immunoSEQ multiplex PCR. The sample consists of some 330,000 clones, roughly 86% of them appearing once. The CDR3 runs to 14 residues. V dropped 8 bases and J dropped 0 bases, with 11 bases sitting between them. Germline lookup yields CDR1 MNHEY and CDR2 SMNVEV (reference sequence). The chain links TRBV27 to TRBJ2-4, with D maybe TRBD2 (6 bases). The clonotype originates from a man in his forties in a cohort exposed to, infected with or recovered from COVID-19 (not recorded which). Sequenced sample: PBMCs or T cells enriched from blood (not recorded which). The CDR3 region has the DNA TGTGCCAGCGGGGGGACCTCAGCCAAAAACATTCAGTACTTC. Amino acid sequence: CASGGTSAKNIQYF.